Below, 6 T cell receptor beta chains from the same sample are listed, as sequenced in a study of blood T cell repertoires in COVID-19 (dated by TCRdb to between 2020 and 2021). Libraries were prepared through the immunoSEQ multiplex PCR assay. This is the immuneACCESS table as TCRdb keeps it, with only in-frame sequences that have V and J called. A part of the clones is gone; compared with another copy, unresolved V genes explain less than half, and the rest is unexplained. This sample is represented by about 200,000 clones; 70% to 90% of them were singletons. Approximately 0.9% of the sample is taken by the ten largest. Specimen: peripheral blood. Source of these receptors: a man aged 55 to 69 with COVID-19, enrolled during active disease.

The chain carries TRBV7-9 and TRBJ1-3; 8 positions agree with TRBD1. With 5 bases clipped from V and 0 bases from J, the junction kept 9 bases outside the gene matches. The CDR3 has 17 residues. Germline-derived CDR1 and CDR2 are SEHNR and FQNEAQ (reference sequence). CDR3 nucleotides: TGTGCCAGCAGCCCTCCCGGGACAGGTCCCTCTGGAAACACCATATATTTT. Residues: CASSPPGTGPSGNTIYF. The full variable domain, completed using reference TRBV7-9 and TRBJ1-3, is DTGVSQNPRHKITKRGQNVTFRCDPISEHNRLYWYRQTLGQGPEFLTYFQNEAQLEKSRLLSDRFSAERPKGSFSTLEIQRTEQGDSAMYLCASSPPGTGPSGNTIYFGEGSWLTVV.

The rearrangement joins TRBV11-3 to TRBJ2-3; 7 positions match TRBD1. The CDR3 sequence is 14 residues long. The germline CDR1 and CDR2 sequences are SGHNT and YENEEA. After removal of 5 bases from V and 5 bases from J, the junction contained 7 bases not matched to a gene. In DNA form, the CDR3 reads TGTGCCAGCAGCCTCGGGACAGTCAGAGATACGCAGTATTTT. It encodes CASSLGTVRDTQYF. The full variable domain, with the rest looked up from reference TRBV11-3 and TRBJ2-3, is EAGVVQSPRYKIIEKKQPVAFWCNPISGHNTLYWYLQNLGQGPELLIRYENEEAVDDSQLPKDRFSAERLKGVDSTLKIQPAELGDSAVYLCASSLGTVRDTQYFGPGTRLTVL.

Remarks on this clone: The junction shows a germline mismatch at one end, possibly a read error. Other DNA sequences in the same sample also yield this CDR3. V and J are TRBV6-5 and TRBJ2-5; a possible D gene is TRBD1 (5 bases). CDR3 length: 14 amino acids. Looked up from germline, CDR1 is MNHEY and CDR2 is SVGAGI. The CDR3 coding sequence is TGTGCCAGCAGTTACTCATCCAGGGTCGAGACCCAATACTTC. It yields the protein CASSYSSRVETQYF.

CDR3 nucleotides: TGTGCCAGCAGCCTTACAGGGGAAAAACTGTTTTTT. Protein: CASSLTGEKLFF. The genes are TRBV6-5 and TRBJ1-4; perhaps TRBD1 as D (6 bases). The germline gives CDR1 MNHEY, CDR2 SVGAGI. This CDR3 contains 12 residues. V was clipped by 6 bases and J by 8 bases, with 10 bases between them.

This clone showed up just once. DNA for the CDR3: TGTGCCAGCAGCCCGACAACGAACTATGGCTACACCTTC. Its translation is CASSPTTNYGYTF. The V and J genes are TRBV11-2 and TRBJ1-2, with D hard to call. This CDR3 is 13 amino acids long. The germline gives CDR1 SGHAT, CDR2 FQNNGV. The V gene lost 5 bases and the J gene lost 2 bases, with 9 bases spanning the gap.

The gene calls are TRBV30 and TRBJ1-5; a weak D match, TRBD1 (5 bases). The germline V and J ends were trimmed by 2 bases and 6 bases, with 14 bases remaining between them. This CDR3 is 14 amino acids long. Germline V lookup: CDR1 GTSNPN, CDR2 SVGIG (reference sequence). This CDR3 is CAWSYGGVTQPQHF. In DNA form, the CDR3 reads TGTGCCTGGAGTTACGGGGGGGTCACTCAGCCCCAGCATTTT.